This TCR beta chain was observed in a study of shared clonotypes between healthy human individuals. About the study: The study used three CD4 naive, three CD4 memory, two CD8 naive and one CD8 memory plate per donor.

Germline CDR1 and CDR2: MDHEN and SYDVKM. The CDR3 runs to 14 residues. With 7 bases clipped from V and 5 bases from J, the junction kept 11 bases outside the gene matches. Study results and limitations: Non-shared clonotypes were found to have lower generation probabilities than the clonotypes that were shared by all four of the sorted-subset donors.

Naive CD8 cells lacked CD45RO, underwent positive selection for CCR7 and left out terminally differentiated effector memory CD45RA+ cells. On this clone itself: Its antigen is undetermined.

Study processing details: Sequence data from immunoSEQ were junction-only and lacked quality scores; consequently, filtering differed. Assay: immunoSEQ multiplex PCR; the TCRdb copy retains only in-frame clones and omits some. The D gene and trimming were derived from the DNA, and the V and J assignments and clone size from that table. The table has around 1.9 million clones, 93% seen once. The sample consisted of naive CD8+ T cells from PBMCs. The J gene is TRBJ2-7, the V gene TRBV28; TRBD2 aligns across 7 bases. This TCR was sampled from a man in his late teens or twenties in good health. Some clones in this sample may be carry-over from other donors' samples. For the CDR3, the DNA is TGTGCCAGCACCCAGCGGGACTATCTGGACGAGCAGTACTTC. It codes for CASTQRDYLDEQYF.